Below, 25 T cell receptor beta chains from the same sample are listed, as sequenced in a study of blood T cell repertoires in COVID-19. Profiled with immunoSEQ multiplex PCR; TCRdb holds only in-frame clones, not every one. The sample has approximately 200,000 clones, around 88% seen once. The material sequenced was peripheral blood. These receptors all stem from a man aged 18 to 29 with active or convalescent COVID-19.

This clone was counted a single time. J is TRBJ2-7 and V is TRBV5-6; D might be TRBD2 (6 bases). V was pared by 2 bases and J by 6 bases, with 9 bases between. The CDR3 length is 12 residues. CDR1 and CDR2 from the germline V gene are SGHDT and YYEEEE. DNA for the CDR3: TGTGCCAGCAGCTTCGCGGGGAGCGAGCAGTACTTC. Residues: CASSFAGSEQYF.

This clone was picked up one time. The rearrangement links TRBV5-6 to TRBJ1-3; D not resolved. The CDR3 is 19 amino acids. Germline-derived CDR1 and CDR2 are SGHDT and YYEEEE. V was trimmed by 4 bases and J by 1 base, leaving 24 bases between them. CDR3 nucleotides: TGTGCCAGCAGCGATTGGGTTCATAAGAAAACCAGGTCTGGAAACACCATATATTTT. Its translation: CASSDWVHKKTRSGNTIYF.

The CDR3 region is CASSTIARDTQYF. CDR3 coding DNA: TGTGCCAGCAGCACCATCGCCAGGGATACGCAGTATTTT. The genes are TRBV3-1 (or the pseudogene TRBV3-2) and TRBJ2-3; no firm D call. Deletions cut 5 bases from V and 6 bases from J, with 12 bases between. Germline V CDR1 and CDR2: LGHDT, YNNKEL (reference sequence). The CDR3 consists of 13 residues.

The chain links TRBV29-1 to TRBJ1-1, with D hard to call. This CDR3 spans 11 amino acids. The germline V gene has CDR1 SQVTM and CDR2 ANQGSEA. V shed 3 bases and J shed 7 bases, with 9 bases lying between them. CDR3 bases: TGCAGCGTTGAGGGCGCGATTGAAGCTTTCTTT. Residues: CSVEGAIEAFF.

V is TRBV4-1 and J is TRBJ1-1, with no clear D. The CDR3 consists of 15 residues. V was pared by 4 bases and J by 4 bases, with 16 bases between. The germline V gene encodes CDR1 MGHRA and CDR2 YSYEKL. The CDR3 coding sequence is TGCGCCAGCAGCCCTCGAGAGGGAGGTGGCACTGAAGCTTTCTTT. Its translation: CASSPREGGGTEAFF.

The rearrangement uses TRBV6-2 or TRBV6-3 and TRBJ2-1; 14 nucleotides match TRBD2. Unmatched junction bases numbered 3, after V lost 4 bases and J lost 13 bases. The CDR3 runs to 13 residues. Germline CDR1 MNHEY, CDR2 SVGEGT. CDR3 coding DNA: TGTGCCAGCAGTTTGACTAGCGGGAGGGTCCAGTTCTTC. Its protein is CASSLTSGRVQFF.

V is TRBV7-2 and J is TRBJ2-3; 9 positions match TRBD1. The germline V gene encodes CDR1 SGHTA and CDR2 FQGNSA. The junction had 6 bases not matched to a gene; V was cut back by 7 bases and J by 4 bases. The CDR3 loop spans 14 amino acids. The chain's CDR3 is CASNRDRGADTQYF. CDR3 in DNA: TGTGCCAGCAACCGTGACAGGGGGGCAGATACGCAGTATTTT.

This clone was detected only once. The chain employs TRBV5-6 and TRBJ1-4; D is uncertain. V lost 2 bases, J lost 2 bases, and 4 bases lay in between. CDR1 and CDR2 from the germline V gene are SGHDT and YYEEEE. CDR3 length: 13 residues. The CDR3, as DNA: TGTGCCAGCAGCTTCGGGACTAATGAAAAACTGTTTTTT. Translation gives CASSFGTNEKLFF.

This clone showed up just once. This chain connects TRBV19 to TRBJ2-3; D unresolved. The V end lost 9 bases, the J end lost 2 bases, and 12 bases lay between the germline ends. The germline V gene has CDR1 LNHDA and CDR2 SQIVND (reference sequence). The CDR3 is made up of 13 amino acids. The CDR3 loop reads CASSYSLTDTQYF. The CDR3 region has the DNA TGTGCCAGCTCTTACTCCCTCACAGATACGCAGTATTTT.

V is TRBV19 and J is TRBJ2-3; 7 nucleotides match TRBD1. CDR1 is LNHDA, CDR2 SQIVND, per germline (reference sequence). The CDR3 is made up of 13 amino acids. The V gene end was trimmed by 6 bases and the J gene end by 6 bases; junction bases not matched to a gene: 6. CDR3 region: CASRNRGGDTQYF. CDR3 nucleotide sequence: TGTGCCAGTAGGAACAGGGGTGGTGATACGCAGTATTTT.

V usage is TRBV7-2 and J usage is TRBJ1-2; 8 nucleotides match TRBD1. Trimming at V came to 5 bases and at J to 4 bases, leaving 12 bases not matched to a gene. CDR1 SGHTA and CDR2 FQGNSA come from the germline V gene. This CDR3 has 16 amino acids. The CDR3 nucleotides are TGTGCCAGCAGCCCCAACCCGACAGGGGAAAGCTATGGCTACACCTTC. The encoded protein is CASSPNPTGESYGYTF.

This chain links TRBV18 with TRBJ2-2; TRBD1 matches at 8 bases. This CDR3 region has 16 residues. Germline V gene data show CDR1 as KGHSH and CDR2 as LQKENI. Trimming at V came to 3 bases and at J to 5 bases, leaving 8 bases not matched to a gene. DNA of the CDR3: TGTGCCAGCTCACCCCAGGGGGCGCATTTTACCGGGGAGCTGTTTTTT. Its protein product is CASSPQGAHFTGELFF.

This clone showed up just once. The V gene is TRBV9, the J gene TRBJ1-4, with 9 bases identical to TRBD1. The CDR3 loop spans 16 amino acids. After removal of 4 bases from V and 2 bases from J, the junction contained 6 bases not matched to a gene. Germline V lookup: CDR1 SGDLS, CDR2 YYNGEE. CDR3 residues: CASSTGTGRTNEKLFF. CDR3 bases: TGTGCCAGCAGCACCGGGACAGGGCGCACTAATGAAAAACTGTTTTTT.

V and J are TRBV4-2 and TRBJ2-7, with 11 bases matching TRBD2. The CDR3 sequence is 15 residues long. The germline CDR1 and CDR2 sequences are LGHNA and YNFKEQ. J was trimmed by 3 bases and V by 0 bases; bases with no gene match: 1. CDR3 protein: CASSQDLAGGYEQYF. In DNA, the CDR3 is TGTGCCAGCAGCCAAGACCTAGCGGGAGGCTACGAGCAGTACTTC.

The chain links TRBV28 to TRBJ2-6; TRBD1 aligns across 7 bases. The germline V gene has CDR1 MDHEN and CDR2 SYDVKM. J lost 1 base, V lost 2 bases, and 2 bases had no gene match. This CDR3 has 16 amino acids. CDR3 nucleotides: TGTGCCAGCAGTTTAGGGGGACAGTCTGGGGCCAACGTCCTGACTTTC. Amino acid sequence: CASSLGGQSGANVLTF. Full variable domain (outside the CDR3, taken from reference TRBV28 and TRBJ2-6): DVKVTQSSRYLVKRTGEKVFLECVQDMDHENMFWYRQDPGLGLRLIYFSYDVKMKEKGDIPEGYSVSREKKERFSLILESASTNQTSMYLCASSLGGQSGANVLTFGAGSRLTVL.

In this sample, this clone turned up once. J is TRBJ1-1 and V is TRBV27; D gene uncertain. The CDR3 has 14 amino acids. V lost 0 bases, J lost 7 bases, and 12 bases lay in between. From germline, CDR1 is MNHEY and CDR2 SMNVEV (reference sequence). The CDR3 region is CASSLSGGSFEAFF. For the CDR3, the DNA is TGTGCCAGCAGTTTATCAGGAGGGTCCTTTGAAGCTTTCTTT.

The chain has TRBV6-1 and TRBJ1-3; D unclear. Germline V CDR1 and CDR2: MNHNS, SASEGT. This CDR3 has 14 residues. The V end lost 2 bases, the J end lost 4 bases, and 9 bases lay between the germline ends. The DNA for the CDR3 is TGTGCCAGCAGTGAACTAACCCCAGGAAACACCATATATTTT. It codes for CASSELTPGNTIYF.

V gene TRBV7-2 combines with J gene TRBJ2-7, with D possibly matching TRBD2 (6 bases). This CDR3 contains 14 residues. Germline V gene lookup returns CDR1 SGHTA and CDR2 FQGNSA. V lost 5 bases and J 1 base, leaving 12 bases between the germline ends. The CDR3 loop is CASSQTGSSYEQYF. The CDR3 bases are TGTGCCAGCAGCCAGACCGGGAGTTCCTACGAGCAGTACTTC.

The chain has TRBV5-5 and TRBJ2-3; D gene uncertain. CDR1 SGHKS and CDR2 YYEKEE come from the germline V gene (reference sequence). This CDR3 comprises 11 residues. V lost 7 bases to trimming and J lost 6 bases, with 9 bases between them. DNA for the CDR3: TGTGCCAGCCGAATAGAGGATACGCAGTATTTT. As protein: CASRIEDTQYF.

This clone turned up a few times. The chain is built from TRBV28 and TRBJ2-7; TRBD2 aligns across 13 bases. The V segment lost 3 bases and the J segment 1 base; nucleotides outside the gene matches: 3. This CDR3 spans 16 amino acids. CDR1 is MDHEN and CDR2 is SYDVKM in the germline V gene. The CDR3, as DNA: TGTGCCAGCAGTTTCCCGACTAGCGGGGGGTCCTACGAGCAGTACTTC. Translation: CASSFPTSGGSYEQYF.

The V gene is TRBV6-2 or TRBV6-3, the J gene TRBJ1-6, with D unresolved. V lost 0 bases and J 9 bases, leaving 6 bases between the germline ends. CDR3 size: 13 residues. Germline values: CDR1 MNHEY, CDR2 SVGEGT. The chain's CDR3 is CASSYSVGSPLHF. For the CDR3, the DNA is TGTGCCAGCAGTTACTCGGTCGGTTCACCCCTCCACTTT.

The V and J genes are TRBV7-9 and TRBJ1-2; 7 positions agree with TRBD1. The CDR3 runs to 14 residues. Germline assignment: CDR1 SEHNR and CDR2 FQNEAQ (reference sequence). Losses at the gene ends were 5 bases for V and 3 bases for J; bases not matched to a gene: 6. CDR3 bases: TGTGCCAGCAGCAAAGCAGGGGGGGACTATGGCTACACCTTC. As protein: CASSKAGGDYGYTF.

The chain links TRBV19 to TRBJ1-1; 7 nucleotides align to TRBD1. J gave up 0 bases and V 8 bases, and 9 bases lay outside the gene matches. This CDR3 contains 15 residues. Germline V lookup: CDR1 LNHDA, CDR2 SQIVND (reference sequence). Here the CDR3 reads CASLLRQGLNTEAFF. CDR3 nucleotides: TGTGCCAGTCTCCTTCGACAGGGTCTGAACACTGAAGCTTTCTTT.

This clone was recorded only once. The genes are TRBV2 and TRBJ2-3; the D gene is possibly TRBD2 (6 bases). Trimming shortened V by 1 base and J by 7 bases, and 9 bases separated the two germline ends. Per germline, CDR1 SNHLY and CDR2 FYNNEI. This CDR3 region has 13 residues. In DNA form, the CDR3 reads TGTGCCAGCAGTGAAGGGGGGGACTATACGCAGTATTTT. This sequence encodes CASSEGGDYTQYF.

The gene calls are TRBV10-2 and TRBJ2-7; the match to TRBD2 covers 11 bases. Unmatched junction bases numbered 2, after V lost 4 bases and J lost 3 bases. The V gene's germline CDR1 is WSHSY and CDR2 SAAADI. The CDR3 loop spans 14 amino acids. The CDR3 DNA reads as TGCGCCAGCAGTGCACTAGCGGGGGACTACGAGCAGTACTTC. Protein sequence: CASSALAGDYEQYF.